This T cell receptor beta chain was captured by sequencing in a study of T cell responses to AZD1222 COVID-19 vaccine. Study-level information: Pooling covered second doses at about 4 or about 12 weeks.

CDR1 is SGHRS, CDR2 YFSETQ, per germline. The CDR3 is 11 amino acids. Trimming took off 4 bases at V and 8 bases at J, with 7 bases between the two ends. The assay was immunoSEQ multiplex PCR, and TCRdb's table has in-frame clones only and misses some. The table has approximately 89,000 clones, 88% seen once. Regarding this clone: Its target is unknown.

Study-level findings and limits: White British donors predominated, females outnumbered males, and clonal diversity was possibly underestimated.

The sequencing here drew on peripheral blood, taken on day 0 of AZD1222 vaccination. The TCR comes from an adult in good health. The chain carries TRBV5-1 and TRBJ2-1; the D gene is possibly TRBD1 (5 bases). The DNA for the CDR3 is TGCGCCAGCAGCCCAGGGTATGAGCAGTTCTTC. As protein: CASSPGYEQFF.